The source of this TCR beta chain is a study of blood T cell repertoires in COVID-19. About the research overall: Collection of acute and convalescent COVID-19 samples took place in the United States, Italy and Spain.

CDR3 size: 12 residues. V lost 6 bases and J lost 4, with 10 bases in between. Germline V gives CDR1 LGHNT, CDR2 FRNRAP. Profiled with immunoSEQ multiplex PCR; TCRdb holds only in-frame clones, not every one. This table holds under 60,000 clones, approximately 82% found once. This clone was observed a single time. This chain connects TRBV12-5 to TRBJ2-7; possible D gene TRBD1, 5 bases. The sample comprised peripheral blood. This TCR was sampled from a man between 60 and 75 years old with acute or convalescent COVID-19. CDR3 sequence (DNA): TGTGCTAGTGGGACAGAGAGTTACGAGCAGTACTTC. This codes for CASGTESYEQYF.